The rows below give T cell receptor beta chains drawn from one sample of a study of shared clonotypes between healthy human individuals. Data came from immunoSEQ multiplex PCR; TCRdb stores just in-frame clones and leaves some out. The sample consists of 2 million to 2.5 million clones, 90% to 95% of them appearing once. The sample was naive CD4+ T cells from PBMCs. These receptors were obtained from a man between 18 and 29 years old in good health. Some clones in this sample may be carry-over from other donors' samples. The CDR3 runs from the conserved cysteine through the conserved F or W. D genes are given only for firm matches. A row's size may be missing; if present it is once, few, many or a size class.

J gene,D gene,clone size,V gene,CDR3 DNA,CDR3 protein
TRBJ2-1,-,-,TRBV9,TGTGCCAGCAGCGTCTACGGGGCCATTTACAATGAGCAGTTCTTC,CASSVYGAIYNEQFF
TRBJ2-7,-,-,TRBV7-9,TGTGCCAGCAGCCCCCACACCTACGAGCAGTACTTC,CASSPHTYEQYF
TRBJ2-2,-,-,TRBV7-9,TGTGCCAGCAAAGGGCTAGCGAACACCGGGGAGCTGTTTTTT,CASKGLANTGELFF
TRBJ2-3,-,-,TRBV11-2,TGTGCCAGCAGCGCTACAGGGAGAGCGGCAGATACGCAGTATTTT,CASSATGRAADTQYF
TRBJ2-1,TRBD2,-,TRBV28,TGTGCCAGCAGTTTACCGGCGCGGGAGGCCTCGGATTTCTTC,CASSLPAREASDFF
TRBJ2-1,-,-,TRBV11-2,TGTGCCAGCAGCCGCGTCGGGGGATTTTACAATGAGCAGTTCTTC,CASSRVGGFYNEQFF
TRBJ2-2,-,-,TRBV2,TGTGCCAGCCAAGTAACGGGACCGGCCGGGGAGCTGTTTTTT,CASQVTGPAGELFF
TRBJ1-4,-,-,TRBV4-1,TGCGCCAGCAGCCCACTGGTCGGGGAAAAACTGTTTTTT,CASSPLVGEKLFF
TRBJ2-3,TRBD1,-,TRBV27,TGTGCCAGCAGCCGGGACAGGGATACTAATACGCAGTATTTT,CASSRDRDTNTQYF
TRBJ1-3,TRBD1,-,TRBV28,TGTGCCAGCAGTACGACAGGGCTCGGAAACACCATATATTTT,CASSTTGLGNTIYF
TRBJ1-2,-,-,TRBV27,TGTGCCAGCAGTTTACGGCTCGGGCCCTATGGCTACACCTTC,CASSLRLGPYGYTF
TRBJ2-1,TRBD2,-,TRBV7-3,TGTGCCAGCAGCTTAATGGGTTTTAGCGGGAACAATGAGCAGTTCTTC,CASSLMGFSGNNEQFF
TRBJ2-7,TRBD1,-,TRBV7-9,TGTGCCAGCAGCTTTTGGGACAGAGCCTACGAGCAGTACTTC,CASSFWDRAYEQYF
TRBJ1-1,-,-,TRBV15,TGTGCCACCAGCAGAGGGCCCACTGAAGCTTTCTTT,CATSRGPTEAFF
TRBJ1-1,-,-,TRBV28,TGTGCCAGCACGGGGGGGGACAATCTGAACACTGAAGCTTTCTTT,CASTGGDNLNTEAFF
TRBJ2-7,-,-,TRBV5-6,TGTGCCAGCAGCTCCGCCGGGGTCCCCTACGAGCAGTACTTC,CASSSAGVPYEQYF
TRBJ1-3,-,-,TRBV30,TGTGCCTGGAGTGGTGGACCGCCATACACCATATATTTT,CAWSGGPPYTIYF
TRBJ2-3,-,-,TRBV29-1,TGCAGCGTTGAATTGGGAGGAGATACGCAGTATTTT,CSVELGGDTQYF
TRBJ2-5,TRBD2,-,TRBV2,TGTGCCAGTGGGGGACTAGCGAGCGAAGAGACCCAGTACTTC,CASGGLASEETQYF
TRBJ2-7,TRBD2,-,TRBV5-5,TGTGCCAGCAGCCGGAAGACTAGCGGGAATTCCTACGAGCAGTACTTC,CASSRKTSGNSYEQYF
TRBJ2-2,-,-,TRBV5-1,TGCGCCAGCAGCTCCTTGGTCCTCACCGGGGAGCTGTTTTTT,CASSSLVLTGELFF
TRBJ2-5,-,-,TRBV5-4,TGTGCCAGCAGCCCTGATTTGTTGGAAGAGACCCAGTACTTC,CASSPDLLEETQYF
TRBJ2-1,-,-,TRBV20-1,TGCAGTGCAACACAGGGTCGGGAGCAGTTCTTC,CSATQGREQFF
TRBJ2-7,TRBD2,-,TRBV5-1,TGCGCCAGCAGCCGGACTAGCGGGGTTCCTCTCGAGCAGTACTTC,CASSRTSGVPLEQYF
TRBJ2-2,TRBD2,-,TRBV5-1,TGCGCCAGCAGCCACGGGACTAGCGGGAATACCGGGGAGCTGTTTTTT,CASSHGTSGNTGELFF
TRBJ1-5,-,-,TRBV27,TGTGCCAGCAGTGGGCGAAATGGGCTATGGGGGTCGCAGCCCCAGCATTTT,CASSGRNGLWGSQPQHF
TRBJ1-5,-,-,TRBV15,TGTGCCACCAGCAGAGCGCTCAGCAATCAGCCCCAGCATTTT,CATSRALSNQPQHF
TRBJ2-5,TRBD1,-,TRBV6-6,TGTGCCAGCAGGACAGGGATGGAGACCCAGTACTTC,CASRTGMETQYF
TRBJ1-1,-,-,TRBV7-2,TGTGCCAGCAGCTTATTCACAGGGATCTCTGAAGCTTTCTTT,CASSLFTGISEAFF
TRBJ1-1,-,-,TRBV13,TGTGCCAGCAGCTTCCAGGGGAACACTGAAGCTTTCTTT,CASSFQGNTEAFF
TRBJ2-7,TRBD2,-,TRBV28,TGTGCCAGCAGGAATATAGCGGGACCCTACGAGCAGTACTTC,CASRNIAGPYEQYF
TRBJ1-6,-,-,TRBV7-9,TGTGCCAGCAGCACCCAGGGTGGCATTTATTCACCCCTCCACTTT,CASSTQGGIYSPLHF
TRBJ2-3,TRBD2,-,TRBV7-9,TGTGCCAGCAGCTTAATGAGCGGGAGTAGCACAGATACGCAGTATTTT,CASSLMSGSSTDTQYF
TRBJ2-1,-,-,TRBV9,TGTGCCAGCAGCCCTTTAGGGAGGTGGAAAGGGAATGAGCAGTTCTTC,CASSPLGRWKGNEQFF
TRBJ1-2,-,-,TRBV6-6,TGTGCCAGCAGCCTGGGAGGGGGAGAAGGCTACACCTTC,CASSLGGGEGYTF
TRBJ2-1,TRBD2,-,TRBV2,TGTGCCAGCAGTAGACTAGCGGGAGAATACAATGAGCAGTTCTTC,CASSRLAGEYNEQFF
TRBJ2-5,TRBD1,-,TRBV7-9,TGTGCCAGCAGCTTAACCAGGGGGATAGGGACCCAGTACTTC,CASSLTRGIGTQYF
TRBJ1-4,-,-,TRBV9,TGTGCCAGCAGCGTAGATGACGGTGGGTGGCGGCTGTTTTTT,CASSVDDGGWRLFF
TRBJ2-6,TRBD1,-,TRBV4-2,TGTGCCAGCAGCCCCCGACAGGGCCTCGGATCTGGTGGGGCCAACGTCCTGACTTTC,CASSPRQGLGSGGANVLTF
TRBJ2-6,TRBD1,-,TRBV19,TGTGCCAGTCGGGACAGGGGAGGGTCTGGGGCCAACGTCCTGACTTTC,CASRDRGGSGANVLTF
TRBJ2-2,-,-,TRBV7-2,TGTGCCAGCAGCTTAGATTGGAGCGGGGAGCTGTTTTTT,CASSLDWSGELFF
TRBJ2-3,-,-,TRBV27,TGTGCCAGCAGTATGGGACTGGGGGGAGATACGCAGTATTTT,CASSMGLGGDTQYF
TRBJ2-3,-,-,TRBV5-1,TGCGCCAGCAGCTTCAATCCCGACACAGATACGCAGTATTTT,CASSFNPDTDTQYF
TRBJ2-3,-,-,TRBV5-6,TGTGCCAGCAGCCCAACCACAGGGATCACAGATACGCAGTATTTT,CASSPTTGITDTQYF
TRBJ2-7,-,few,TRBV20-1,TGCAGTGCTAGACGGGACTACGAGCAGTACTTC,CSARRDYEQYF
TRBJ2-7,TRBD2,-,TRBV6-5,TGTGCCAGCAGTTCCCCCAGCGGGAGTAGCTCCTACGAGCAGTACTTC,CASSSPSGSSSYEQYF
TRBJ2-6,-,-,TRBV5-4,TGTGCCAGCACGCGAGAGAACTCTGGGGCCAACGTCCTGACTTTC,CASTRENSGANVLTF
TRBJ2-3,-,-,TRBV5-6,TGTGCCAGCATCTGGGGGCGAGTTACAGATACGCAGTATTTT,CASIWGRVTDTQYF
TRBJ1-1,-,-,TRBV2,TGTGCCAGCAGTGGAGCAGCAAACACTGAAGCTTTCTTT,CASSGAANTEAFF
TRBJ2-1,-,-,TRBV4-2,TGTGCCAGCAGCCAAGGAATGGCGGGACTGCCCCATGAGCAGTTCTTC,CASSQGMAGLPHEQFF
TRBJ2-1,TRBD1,-,TRBV7-9,TGTGCCAGCAGCCTGGGACAGGGAAATGAGCAGTTCTTC,CASSLGQGNEQFF
TRBJ2-1,-,-,TRBV7-2,TGTGCCAGCAGCCACAGGACCGGCGATGAGCAGTTCTTC,CASSHRTGDEQFF
TRBJ1-2,-,-,TRBV4-1,TGCGCCAGCAGCCGGGACTTTTTGGGGGGCGCCGACTATGGCTACACCTTC,CASSRDFLGGADYGYTF
TRBJ1-2,-,-,TRBV25-1,TGTGCCAGCAGTGAACTCCCCGTTGCCTATGGCTACACCTTC,CASSELPVAYGYTF
TRBJ2-5,-,-,TRBV5-1,TGCGCCAGCAGCTTGGGTTCGGCAGGGATACTACAAGAGACCCAGTACTTC,CASSLGSAGILQETQYF
TRBJ2-3,TRBD2,once,TRBV4-3,TGCGCCAGCAGCCAAGTCCGGACTAGCTTCACAGATACGCAGTATTTT,CASSQVRTSFTDTQYF